This is a list of T cell receptor beta chains from one sample in a study of blood T cell repertoires in COVID-19. The table came from immunoSEQ multiplex PCR; TCRdb's copy has only in-frame clones and leaves some out. The sample lists about 130,000 clones; roughly 83% were seen once. The material sequenced was peripheral blood. The receptors shown here come from a woman older than 75 with acute or convalescent COVID-19. Both conserved end residues are part of each CDR3. Each record gives: clone size, V gene, J gene, D gene, CDR3 DNA, CDR3 protein. A D gene is named only where the DNA matches it firmly. Size tells how often a clone was seen (once, few, many) or the class of an expanded clone, and some rows leave it out.

size: .
V: TRBV5-6
J: TRBJ2-5
D: .
DNA: TGTGCCAGCAGCTTGATTCTGGGGGGCCAAGAGACCCAGTACTTC
CDR3: CASSLILGGQETQYF

size: .
V: TRBV6-5
J: TRBJ1-2
D: .
DNA: TGTGCCAGCAGTTACTTCTGGACCCCCGAGGGCTATGGCTACACCTTC
CDR3: CASSYFWTPEGYGYTF

size: .
V: TRBV24-1
J: TRBJ1-5
D: .
DNA: TGTGCCACCAGTGATTTCGAGGGGGGGACAAATCAGCCCCAGCATTTT
CDR3: CATSDFEGGTNQPQHF

size: once
V: TRBV7-3
J: TRBJ2-2
D: .
DNA: TGTGCCAGCAGCTTAACAGGGGCCGGGGAGCTGTTTTTT
CDR3: CASSLTGAGELFF

size: .
V: TRBV6-2/TRBV6-3
J: TRBJ2-1
D: TRBD2
DNA: TGTGCCAGCAGCCACAGCGGGGGGGCCGACAATGAGCAGTTCTTC
CDR3: CASSHSGGADNEQFF

size: .
V: TRBV9
J: TRBJ2-1
D: TRBD2
DNA: TGTGCCAGCAGCGTCTCGGGACTAGCGGAGTACAATGAGCAGTTCTTC
CDR3: CASSVSGLAEYNEQFF

size: .
V: TRBV7-9
J: TRBJ1-1
D: .
DNA: TGTGCCAGCACCCAATCGGGCGGGGGCACTGAAGCTTTCTTT
CDR3: CASTQSGGGTEAFF

size: few
V: TRBV6-5
J: TRBJ1-1
D: TRBD1
DNA: TGTGCCAGCAGCTCTGACAGGGGGGGAGCTTTCTTT
CDR3: CASSSDRGGAFF

size: .
V: TRBV5-1
J: TRBJ1-4
D: TRBD1
DNA: TGCGCCAGCAGCTCTGACAGGGGAACTAATGAAAAACTGTTTTTT
CDR3: CASSSDRGTNEKLFF

size: .
V: TRBV7-9
J: TRBJ1-5
D: .
DNA: TGTGCCAGCAGCCCCCATACAGGGCCCCAGCATTTT
CDR3: CASSPHTGPQHF

size: .
V: TRBV4-1
J: TRBJ2-1
D: TRBD1
DNA: TGCGCCAGCAGCCCGCGGACAGGGGGCTCCTACAATGAGCAGTTCTTC
CDR3: CASSPRTGGSYNEQFF

size: .
V: TRBV18
J: TRBJ1-2
D: TRBD1
DNA: TGTGCCAGCTCACCCCTGATGGACAGGGGAGCTAACTATGGCTACACCTTC
CDR3: CASSPLMDRGANYGYTF

size: few
V: TRBV5-1
J: TRBJ1-6
D: .
DNA: TGCGCCAGCAGCTTGGGGCAGACTCATAATTCACCCCTCCACTTT
CDR3: CASSLGQTHNSPLHF

size: .
V: TRBV18
J: TRBJ1-4
D: .
DNA: TGTGCCAGCTCACCCGGGCGGAGCGGAACAACTAATGAAAAACTGTTTTTT
CDR3: CASSPGRSGTTNEKLFF

size: .
V: TRBV4-2
J: TRBJ1-4
D: .
DNA: TGTGCCAGCAGCCAAGGTACAGGGCTAACTAATGAAAAACTGTTTTTT
CDR3: CASSQGTGLTNEKLFF

size: .
V: TRBV7-9
J: TRBJ2-7
D: .
DNA: TGTGCCAGCAGGGGCCCGGAAAGCTACGAGCAGTACTTC
CDR3: CASRGPESYEQYF

size: .
V: TRBV14
J: TRBJ2-1
D: TRBD2
DNA: TGTGCCAGCAGCCGGCGGGGGGGCCGCGATGAGCAGTTCTTC
CDR3: CASSRRGGRDEQFF

size: .
V: TRBV5-1
J: TRBJ2-7
D: TRBD1
DNA: TGCGCCAGCAGCCGTCTCCGGGACAGTTCCTACGAGCAGTACTTC
CDR3: CASSRLRDSSYEQYF

size: .
V: TRBV7-2
J: TRBJ1-2
D: .
DNA: TGTGCCAGCAGCCCGGAGCGTAACTATGGCTACACCTTC
CDR3: CASSPERNYGYTF

size: .
V: TRBV6-5
J: TRBJ1-5
D: TRBD1
DNA: TGTGCCAGCAGCTCGGGACAGGGAGGCAATCAGCCCCAGCATTTT
CDR3: CASSSGQGGNQPQHF

size: few
V: TRBV7-9
J: TRBJ2-1
D: .
DNA: TGTGCCAGCAGCTTTTCAGAAAGTTACAATGAGCAGTTCTTC
CDR3: CASSFSESYNEQFF

size: .
V: TRBV6-5
J: TRBJ1-5
D: .
DNA: TGTGCCAGCATCCGATCTTTAGGCAATCAGCCCCAGCATTTT
CDR3: CASIRSLGNQPQHF

size: .
V: TRBV5-1
J: TRBJ1-5
D: .
DNA: TGCGCCAGCAGCTTGGAGCCCAGCAATCAGCCCCAGCATTTT
CDR3: CASSLEPSNQPQHF

size: .
V: TRBV7-3
J: TRBJ2-1
D: TRBD2
DNA: TGTGCCAGCAGCGCCGGTAGCGGGGTTTCCTACAATGAGCAGTTCTTC
CDR3: CASSAGSGVSYNEQFF

size: .
V: TRBV7-9
J: TRBJ1-1
D: .
DNA: TGTGCCAGCAGCTTAGTAGGGAGTTCGGGTGAAGCTTTCTTT
CDR3: CASSLVGSSGEAFF

size: once
V: TRBV24-1
J: TRBJ2-5
D: .
DNA: TGTGCCACCAGTGATACAGATAAAGAGACCCAGTACTTC
CDR3: CATSDTDKETQYF

size: .
V: TRBV7-2
J: TRBJ2-7
D: TRBD1
DNA: TGTGCCAGCAGCTCATCCGGGACAGGGGCACCTAAGGACGAGCAGTACTTC
CDR3: CASSSSGTGAPKDEQYF

size: .
V: TRBV29-1
J: TRBJ2-7
D: TRBD2
DNA: TGCAGCGTCGAGGGACTAGCGGCCTACGACGAGCAGTACTTC
CDR3: CSVEGLAAYDEQYF

size: few
V: TRBV5-4
J: TRBJ2-2
D: .
DNA: TGTGCCAGCAGCTCAAAGACAGGGAACACCGGGGAGCTGTTTTTT
CDR3: CASSSKTGNTGELFF